These T cell receptor beta chains were read from a single sample in a study of technical replicates of blood from a handful of donors. Assay: immunoSEQ multiplex PCR; the TCRdb copy retains only in-frame clones and omits some. The table includes more than 70,000 clones, roughly 93% detected once. The sequencing input was T cells isolated from PBMCs. These receptor sequences come from a human donor in good health. The CDR3 runs from the conserved cysteine through the conserved F or W.

v_gene,j_gene,CDR3aa
TRBV6-1,TRBJ1-2,CASRGDTGNGYTF
TRBV28,TRBJ2-7,CASSSAGGASSYEQYF
TRBV14,TRBJ1-1,CASSQTGTEAFF
TRBV4-1,TRBJ1-5,CASSLGPGTGEDQPQHF
TRBV29-1,TRBJ2-1,CSKQGTYNEQFF
TRBV25-1,TRBJ2-1,CASTRTSGSNEQFF
TRBV5-1,TRBJ1-1,CASSLLGQENTEAFF
TRBV6-1,TRBJ1-5,CASRDTTVSNQPQHF
TRBV9,TRBJ1-2,CASSVDQGGYGYTF
TRBV11-2,TRBJ1-4,CASSIRQGAEEKLFF
TRBV6-5,TRBJ2-3,CASRLSDTQYF
TRBV11-3,TRBJ1-1,CASRLTGGADTEAFF
TRBV2,TRBJ2-7,CASSEPVSYEQYF
TRBV5-6,TRBJ2-7,CASSKRVGNEQYF
TRBV2,TRBJ1-3,CASSETGFSGNTIYF
TRBV18,TRBJ1-5,CASSSLDRVGQPQHF
TRBV29-1,TRBJ2-7,CSVSNSGRAAEQYF
TRBV9,TRBJ2-5,CASSVETGIETQYF
TRBV7-2,TRBJ1-1,CASSLDRATEAFF
TRBV7-9,TRBJ2-1,CASSSPGLAGVNEQFF
TRBV21-1,TRBJ1-1,CASSLDRGQPAEAFF
TRBV21-1,TRBJ2-1,CASSKGGAGGYNEQFF